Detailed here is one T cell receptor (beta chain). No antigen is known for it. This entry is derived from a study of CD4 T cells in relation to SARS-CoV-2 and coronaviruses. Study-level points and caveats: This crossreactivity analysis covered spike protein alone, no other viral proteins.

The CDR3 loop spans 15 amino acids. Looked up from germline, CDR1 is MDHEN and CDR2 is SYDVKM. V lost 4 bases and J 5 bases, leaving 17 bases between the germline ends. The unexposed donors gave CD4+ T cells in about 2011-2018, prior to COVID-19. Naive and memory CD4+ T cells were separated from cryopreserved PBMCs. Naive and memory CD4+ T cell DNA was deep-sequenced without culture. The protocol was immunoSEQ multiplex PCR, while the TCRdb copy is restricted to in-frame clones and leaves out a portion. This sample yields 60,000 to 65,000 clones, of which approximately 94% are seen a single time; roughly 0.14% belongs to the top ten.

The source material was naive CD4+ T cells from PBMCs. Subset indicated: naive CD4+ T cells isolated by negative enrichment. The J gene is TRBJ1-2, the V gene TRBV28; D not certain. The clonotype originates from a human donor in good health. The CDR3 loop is CASSSYGPERYGYTF. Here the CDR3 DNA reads TGTGCCAGCAGTTCGTACGGTCCTGAGAGGTATGGCTACACCTTC.